This T cell receptor beta chain came from a study of sequential checkpoint blockade in melanoma. Overall study: Patients were randomized 1:1 to nivolumab-then-ipilimumab or ipilimumab-then-nivolumab first-line. After both sequences, patients received maintenance nivolumab.

Stated treatment: randomized to nivolumab then ipilimumab (arm A) or the reverse (arm B). DNA-damaging chemotherapy had not been given to any patient beforehand. PBMC sorting kept live CD3+CD8+ cells without CD19 or CD56. Using immunoSEQ multiplex PCR, the repertoire was profiled, and TCRdb retains in-frame clones only, with some absent. The table includes about 12,000 clones, 75% to 80% detected once. Germline V gives CDR1 SEHNR, CDR2 FQNEAQ (reference sequence). The CDR3 loop spans 16 amino acids. V shed 5 bases and J 2 bases; nucleotides not matched to a gene: 10. Material: CD8+ T cells sorted from blood (inferred from file names), obtained from a patient given nivolumab and ipilimumab in sequence. J is TRBJ2-3 and V is TRBV7-9, with TRBD1 matching 7 bases. This sequence originates from a human donor with melanoma. In DNA, the CDR3 is TGTGCCAGCAGCACCAGGGACAGACCAGCCACAGATACGCAGTATTTT. This translates into CASSTRDRPATDTQYF.